Presented here are 8 T cell receptor beta chains from one specimen sequenced in a study of human T cells and chemical hapten exposure. TCRdb reprocessed the RACE reads via MiXCR and lists one record per CDR3 protein. The profile shows around 130,000 distinct CDR3 sequences, roughly 9% of them singletons. The time point here: healthy volunteer bleed at 2 weeks. Extraction of total RNA was performed on unfractionated whole blood. The sequencing sample was made of whole blood. The origin of the receptors is a male donor in good health. Some clones in this sample may be carry-over from other donors' samples.

The gene calls are TRBV19 and TRBJ2-5, with 8 bases lining up with TRBD1. V lost 6 bases and J lost 5; bases outside the gene matches: 8. Germline V gene data show CDR1 as LNHDA and CDR2 as SQIVND (reference sequence). The CDR3 has 14 residues. CDR3 DNA sequence: TGTGCCAGTAGCCGTTCAGGGGGCGGCGAGACCCAGTACTTC. Encoded protein: CASSRSGGGETQYF.

The chain recombines TRBV27 with TRBJ1-5; 8 bases line up with TRBD1. Per the germline V gene, CDR1 is MNHEY and CDR2 is SMNVEV (reference sequence). V was clipped by 4 bases and J by 3 bases; unmatched bases: 5. The CDR3 spans 15 residues. In DNA, the CDR3 is TGTGCCAGCAGTTGGGGGACAGGAAACAATCAGCCCCAGCATTTT. This encodes CASSWGTGNNQPQHF.

This clonotype showed up just a few times. The rearrangement uses TRBV27 and TRBJ2-1; 8 bases align to TRBD1. With V trimmed by 2 bases and J by 6 bases, 12 bases remained unmatched. The germline V gene encodes CDR1 MNHEY and CDR2 SMNVEV (reference sequence). The CDR3 length is 17 residues. This chain's CDR3 is CASSLIGRTGLGNEQFF. The CDR3 DNA reads as TGTGCCAGCAGTTTAATTGGTCGGACAGGGTTAGGCAATGAGCAGTTCTTC.

CDR3 sequence (DNA): TGTGCCACCAGCTCGACAGATACGCAGTATTTT. Encoded protein: CATSSTDTQYF. This chain links TRBV15 with TRBJ2-3, with unresolved D. With 5 bases removed from V and 3 bases from J, the gap between germline ends came to 3 bases. The CDR3 is 11 residues long. Per germline, CDR1 LNHNV and CDR2 YYDKDF (reference sequence).

This clonotype was seen many times. The rearrangement links TRBV6-5 to TRBJ2-7; 12 bases agree with TRBD2. The V segment lost 2 bases and the J segment 9 bases; nucleotides outside the gene matches: 14. Germline V CDR1 and CDR2: MNHEY, SVGAGI. The CDR3 contains 17 residues. CDR3 bases: TGTGCCAGCAGTTACCTTCCTAGCGGGAGGGGCGAAATCGGGCAGTACTTC. Amino acids: CASSYLPSGRGEIGQYF.

This clonotype was recorded many times. V and J are TRBV5-1 and TRBJ1-1; TRBD1 agrees at 7 bases. Trimming took 5 bases from V and 1 from J; bases not matched to a gene: 14. CDR3 length: 17 residues. The germline V gene has CDR1 SGHRS and CDR2 YFSETQ. The CDR3 loop is CASRKGRPGQTNTEAFF. Written as DNA, the CDR3 is TGCGCCAGCAGGAAGGGTCGCCCGGGACAGACGAACACTGAAGCTTTCTTT.

V usage is TRBV18 and J usage is TRBJ2-5, with D possibly called TRBD1 or TRBD2 (6 bases each). The V gene lost 3 bases and the J gene lost 8 bases, with 22 bases spanning the gap. This CDR3 contains 16 residues. From germline, CDR1 is KGHSH and CDR2 LQKENI. The CDR3 here is CASSPPMDSLGGTQYF. CDR3 in DNA: TGTGCCAGCTCACCTCCGATGGACAGCCTCGGGGGAACCCAGTACTTC.

This clonotype was observed at least ten times. This CDR3 is CSANGPMNTGELFF. In nucleotides, the CDR3 is TGCAGTGCCAACGGGCCTATGAACACCGGGGAGCTGTTTTTT. The chain employs TRBV20-1 and TRBJ2-2; D not resolved. CDR3 size: 14 residues. V dropped 6 bases and J dropped 1 base, with 12 bases sitting between them. The V gene's germline CDR1 is DFQATT and CDR2 SNEGSKA (reference sequence).